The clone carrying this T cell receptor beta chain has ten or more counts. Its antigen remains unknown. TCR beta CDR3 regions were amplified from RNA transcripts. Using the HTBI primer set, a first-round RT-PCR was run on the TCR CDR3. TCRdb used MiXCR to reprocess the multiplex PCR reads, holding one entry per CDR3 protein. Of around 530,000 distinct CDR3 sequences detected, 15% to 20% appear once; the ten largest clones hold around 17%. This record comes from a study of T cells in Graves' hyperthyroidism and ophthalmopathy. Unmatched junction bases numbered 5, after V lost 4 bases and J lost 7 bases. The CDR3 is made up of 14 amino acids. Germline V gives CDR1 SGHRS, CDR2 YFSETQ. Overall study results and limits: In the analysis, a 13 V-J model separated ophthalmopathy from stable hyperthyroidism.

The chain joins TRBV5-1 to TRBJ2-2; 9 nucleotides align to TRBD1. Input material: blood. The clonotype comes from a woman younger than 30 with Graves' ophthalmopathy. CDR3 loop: CASSPRQGGGELFF. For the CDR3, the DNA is TGCGCCAGCAGCCCCAGACAGGGGGGCGGGGAGCTGTTTTTT.